These 25 T cell receptor beta chains were sequenced from one sample in a study of CD8 T cells in Susac syndrome. It was with random hexamers that about 0.45 to 1 ug RNA was reverse transcribed. In TCRdb, the immunoSEQ multiplex PCR reads were re-called with MiXCR into one record per CDR3 protein. The data hold approximately 150,000 distinct CDR3 sequences, with approximately 93% observed a single time. Specimen: CD4+ T cells from PBMCs. The origin of the receptors is a human donor in good health.

This clonotype was observed once. This rearrangement joins TRBV12-3 or TRBV12-4 to TRBJ2-7; TRBD1 aligns across 7 bases. Trimming cost V 5 bases and J 4 bases; bases outside gene matches: 11. The CDR3 runs 15 residues. The CDR3 DNA sequence: TGTGCCAGCAGTCTGCACTCCGGGACAGCTTACGAGCAGTACTTC. Translation: CASSLHSGTAYEQYF.

V and J are TRBV29-1 and TRBJ2-4; TRBD1 might be the D (5 bases). V lost 7 bases and J 9 bases, leaving 16 bases between the germline ends. CDR1 is SQVTM and CDR2 is ANQGSEA in the germline V gene. This CDR3 spans 12 amino acids. The CDR3 DNA reads as TGCAGCGCCACTCAGGGAAAGGGCATTCAGTACTTC. Amino acids: CSATQGKGIQYF.

In its sample, this clonotype was seen once. This chain connects TRBV24-1 to TRBJ2-2; D gene uncertain. Germline V lookup: CDR1 KGHDR, CDR2 SFDVKD. Trimming took off 9 bases at V and 3 bases at J, with 7 bases between the two ends. The CDR3 extends over 12 amino acids. Here the CDR3 reads CATSGYTGELFF. The CDR3 coding sequence is TGTGCCACCTCTGGGTACACCGGGGAGCTGTTTTTT.

This chain uses TRBV9 with TRBJ2-3, with 8 bases lining up with TRBD2. Germline CDR1 SGDLS, CDR2 YYNGEE. The V and J ends lost 0 bases and 5 bases, in that order; junction bases with no gene match: 2. The length of the CDR3 is 14 residues. The CDR3 loop reads CASSVGLAGDTQYF. CDR3 nucleotide sequence: TGTGCCAGCAGCGTAGGGCTAGCGGGAGATACGCAGTATTTT.

The rearrangement joins TRBV30 to TRBJ1-5, with 8 bases identical to TRBD1. The CDR3 runs 15 residues. After removal of 2 bases from V and 3 bases from J, the junction contained 6 bases not matched to a gene. Germline loops: CDR1 GTSNPN, CDR2 SVGIG (reference sequence). This CDR3 is CAWSKGQGPNQPQHF. CDR3 sequence (DNA): TGTGCCTGGAGTAAAGGACAGGGACCCAATCAGCCCCAGCATTTT.

The chain combines TRBV29-1 with TRBJ2-1; 14 nucleotides match TRBD2. The CDR3 extends over 18 amino acids. After removal of 3 bases from V and 0 bases from J, the junction contained 7 bases not matched to a gene. The V gene's germline CDR1 is SQVTM and CDR2 ANQGSEA. The DNA of the CDR3 is TGCAGCGTTGATCACGGGACTAGCGGGAGTGGCTCCTACAATGAGCAGTTCTTC. Translated: CSVDHGTSGSGSYNEQFF.

The rearrangement uses TRBV3-1 and TRBJ2-6, with a weak D call TRBD2 (5 bases). V lost 1 base, J lost 2 bases, and 6 bases lay in between. Germline V CDR1 and CDR2: LGHDT, YNNKEL (reference sequence). This CDR3 comprises 15 residues. The DNA of the CDR3 is TGTGCCAGCAGCCAAGCTAGCACTGGGGCCAACGTCCTGACTTTC. Protein: CASSQASTGANVLTF.

The chain combines TRBV18 with TRBJ1-4; TRBD1 might be the D (6 bases). Trimming cost V 0 bases and J 3 bases, with 11 bases left between them. The CDR3 length is 16 residues. The germline gives CDR1 KGHSH, CDR2 LQKENI. CDR3 nucleotides: TGTGCCAGCTCACCACCGAACGGGGGCCCTAATGAAAAACTGTTTTTT. Its protein is CASSPPNGGPNEKLFF.

The rearrangement uses TRBV29-1 and TRBJ1-2, with a possible D match to TRBD1 (6 bases). Germline loops: CDR1 SQVTM, CDR2 ANQGSEA. CDR3 length equals 11 residues. V was clipped by 3 bases and J by 8 bases, with 10 bases between them. Here the CDR3 DNA reads TGCAGCGTTGAGGGGGCTGAGGGCTACACCTTC. This codes for CSVEGAEGYTF.

This clonotype has a single count. The chain employs TRBV7-9 and TRBJ1-1, with D possibly being TRBD1 (5 bases). V was cut by 1 base and J by 8 bases, with 23 bases left in between. Germline V lookup: CDR1 SEHNR, CDR2 FQNEAQ (reference sequence). This CDR3 is built from 17 residues. The CDR3 nucleotides are TGTGCCAGCAGCTTAGAGGGAAGGGGACTCGGCGTCCCAGAAGCTTTCTTT. Translated: CASSLEGRGLGVPEAFF.

The chain combines TRBV27 with TRBJ2-5; tentative D call: TRBD1 (5 bases). The CDR3 contains 11 residues. V was clipped by 6 bases and J by 5 bases, with 7 bases between them. Germline CDR1 MNHEY, CDR2 SMNVEV (reference sequence). CDR3 residues: CASRGHETQYF. The CDR3 DNA reads TGTGCCAGCAGGGGGCACGAGACCCAGTACTTC.

The V call is TRBV6-1, the J call TRBJ2-7; TRBD1 matches at 8 bases. In germline, CDR1 is MNHNS, CDR2 SASEGT. V lost 4 bases, J lost 1 base, and 9 bases stayed unmatched. CDR3 length: 16 amino acids. The CDR3 loop reads CASSALSRQGSYEQYF. The CDR3 DNA sequence: TGTGCCAGCAGTGCCCTATCCCGACAGGGGTCCTACGAGCAGTACTTC.

The chain combines TRBV2 with TRBJ2-3, with D possibly matching TRBD2 (6 bases). Trimming removed 7 bases at V and 4 bases at J, with 18 bases between. From germline, CDR1 is SNHLY and CDR2 FYNNEI. The CDR3 is 15 residues long. CDR3 coding DNA: TGTGCCAGCAATCTTGGGGGGAGTAGGTCAGATACGCAGTATTTT. This sequence encodes CASNLGGSRSDTQYF.

The chain is built from TRBV18 and TRBJ1-1; 7 nucleotides match TRBD1. Germline V gene lookup returns CDR1 KGHSH and CDR2 LQKENI. CDR3 length equals 14 residues. The J segment lost 1 base and the V segment lost 3 bases, leaving 2 bases of the junction unmatched. Here the CDR3 DNA reads TGTGCCAGCTCACCGGGGGACAGGAACACTGAAGCTTTCTTT. It specifies CASSPGDRNTEAFF.

On this clonotype: The junction differs from germline at one of its ends, possibly a read error. The rearrangement uses TRBV19 and TRBJ2-3; the D gene is possibly TRBD2 (5 bases). Germline CDR1 reads LNHDA; CDR2 reads SQIVND (reference sequence). The CDR3 runs to 14 residues. In DNA form, the CDR3 reads TGTGCCAGTAGTATAGTGCCTAGCACGGATACGCAGTATTTT. This codes for CASSIVPSTDTQYF.

The chain combines TRBV2 with TRBJ1-2; D possibly corresponds to TRBD1 (6 bases). V lost 2 bases and J lost 4, with 11 bases in between. CDR1 and CDR2 from the germline V gene are SNHLY and FYNNEI. This CDR3 has 14 amino acids. The CDR3 nucleotides are TGTGCCAGCAGTGAAACAGGGTATGCCTATGGCTACACCTTC. It codes for CASSETGYAYGYTF.

The rearrangement joins TRBV5-1 to TRBJ2-5; D is possibly TRBD2 (5 bases). Trimming took off 0 bases at V and 5 bases at J, with 14 bases between the two ends. Germline loops: CDR1 SGHRS, CDR2 YFSETQ. This CDR3 has 15 amino acids. CDR3 protein: CASSLGTGMVETQYF. The CDR3 DNA reads as TGCGCCAGCAGCTTGGGGACGGGAATGGTGGAGACCCAGTACTTC.

The chain joins TRBV11-2 to TRBJ2-5; D uncertain. V lost 4 bases and J 5 bases, leaving 11 bases between the germline ends. Germline V gene data show CDR1 as SGHAT and CDR2 as FQNNGV. The CDR3 has 13 residues. The CDR3: CASSSSPTETQYF. As DNA, the CDR3 is TGTGCCAGCAGCTCGAGCCCGACCGAGACCCAGTACTTC.

J is TRBJ1-2 and V is TRBV6-2 or TRBV6-3; D is uncertain. Trimming shortened V by 6 bases and J by 1 base, and 9 bases separated the two germline ends. The CDR3 totals 13 residues. CDR1 and CDR2 from the germline V gene are MNHEY and SVGEGT. The DNA of the CDR3 is TGTGCCAGCAGGGATACTGTTAACTATGGCTACACCTTC. Its translation is CASRDTVNYGYTF.

J is TRBJ2-7 and V is TRBV5-1; maybe TRBD1 (5 bases). V lost 4 bases to trimming and J lost 3 bases, with 14 bases between them. CDR3 length: 14 residues. The germline CDR1 and CDR2 sequences are SGHRS and YFSETQ. The CDR3 DNA sequence: TGCGCCAGCAGCGTGACCGCAGGGCTCTACGAGCAGTACTTC. Amino acid sequence: CASSVTAGLYEQYF.

The V gene is TRBV7-9, the J gene TRBJ2-3; TRBD2 might be the D (6 bases). Germline V gene lookup returns CDR1 SEHNR and CDR2 FQNEAQ (reference sequence). The CDR3 covers 15 residues. Trimming shortened V by 5 bases and J by 1 base, and 13 bases separated the two germline ends. This CDR3 is CASSIVSGGTDTQYF. The CDR3, as DNA: TGTGCCAGCAGCATAGTTAGCGGTGGCACAGATACGCAGTATTTT.

V and J are TRBV2 and TRBJ2-7; 7 bases line up with TRBD1. The V gene end was trimmed by 9 bases and the J gene end by 2 bases; junction bases not matched to a gene: 10. The CDR3 runs to 14 residues. CDR1 is SNHLY, CDR2 FYNNEI, per germline. The CDR3, as DNA: TGTGCCAGTCGAAGACAGGGACCCACCTACGAGCAGTACTTC. It encodes CASRRQGPTYEQYF.

This clonotype has just one count. The chain has TRBV10-3 and TRBJ1-2, with D perhaps matching TRBD1 (5 bases). The CDR3 totals 13 residues. Germline-derived CDR1 and CDR2 are ENHRY and SYGVKD. Trimming took off 7 bases at V and 0 bases at J, with 9 bases between the two ends. Here the CDR3 DNA reads TGTGCCATCAACCAGGGTCCTAACTATGGCTACACCTTC. It specifies CAINQGPNYGYTF.

V usage is TRBV5-1 and J usage is TRBJ2-7; no firm D call. Germline V gene data show CDR1 as SGHRS and CDR2 as YFSETQ. The CDR3 has 15 amino acids. V gave up 0 bases and J gave up 2 bases, with 12 bases separating them. In DNA form, the CDR3 reads TGCGCCAGCAGCTTGGGTGCAGGCACCCCCTACGAGCAGTACTTC. Amino acids: CASSLGAGTPYEQYF.

The V and J genes are TRBV4-1 and TRBJ2-1, with 14 bases aligning to TRBD2. The germline V gene encodes CDR1 MGHRA and CDR2 YSYEKL. The CDR3 consists of 17 residues. The V segment lost 2 bases and the J segment 7 bases; nucleotides outside the gene matches: 7. CDR3 nucleotides: TGCGCCAGCAGCCAACCCCGACTAGCGGGAGGGACGAATGAGCAGTTCTTC. Encoded protein: CASSQPRLAGGTNEQFF.